The 30 T cell receptor beta chains below come from one sample, sequenced in a study of cytomegalovirus exposure and HLA in healthy donors. The PCR used 60 Vbeta and 13 Jbeta primers. Libraries were prepared by immunoSEQ multiplex PCR; TCRdb keeps only in-frame clonotypes and omits some of them. This table has tens of thousands of clones, about 69% appearing once. Sequenced material: PBMCs. These receptors all stem from a man younger than 45 in good health and CMV-seropositive.

The chain couples TRBV19 to TRBJ1-1; D unresolved. V gave up 5 bases and J gave up 3 bases, with 10 bases separating them. The CDR3 totals 13 residues. CDR1 LNHDA and CDR2 SQIVND come from the germline V gene (reference sequence). For the CDR3, the DNA is TGTGCCAGTAGTTTGACACTTCACACTGAAGCTTTCTTT. This gives the protein CASSLTLHTEAFF.

The chain joins TRBV27 to TRBJ2-7; 8 bases are shared with TRBD2. This CDR3 spans 15 amino acids. The germline gives CDR1 MNHEY, CDR2 SMNVEV (reference sequence). Trimming removed 11 bases from V and 7 bases from J; junction bases left unmatched: 19. In DNA form, the CDR3 reads TGTGCCTCAGCAGTGGGGCCCGGGGGGGCGGGTGAGCAGTACTTC. Its translation is CASAVGPGGAGEQYF.

The chain is built from TRBV18 and TRBJ2-7, with D maybe TRBD1 (6 bases). The CDR3 totals 12 residues. Trimming took off 4 bases at V and 5 bases at J, with 9 bases between the two ends. Germline CDR1 is KGHSH and CDR2 is LQKENI. In DNA form, the CDR3 reads TGTGCCAGCTCACTTAAGGGGGACGAGCAGTACTTC. This sequence encodes CASSLKGDEQYF.

The chain joins TRBV6-1 to TRBJ1-6, with D perhaps matching TRBD1 (5 bases). The CDR3 has 15 residues. Per the germline V gene, CDR1 is MNHNS and CDR2 is SASEGT. Trimming removed 1 base from V and 9 bases from J, with 13 bases in between. The CDR3 DNA reads TGTGCCAGCAGTGAAGTTCAAAGGGGCGGTTCACCCCTCCACTTT. This codes for CASSEVQRGGSPLHF.

CDR3 in DNA: TGTGCCAGCAGCTTAGATCAAGGGACTCGGGGCACGCAGTATTTT. Its protein product is CASSLDQGTRGTQYF. This chain links TRBV11-2 with TRBJ2-3; D is possibly TRBD2 (6 bases). Germline CDR1 reads SGHAT; CDR2 reads FQNNGV. This CDR3 has 15 residues. The germline V and J ends were trimmed by 0 bases and 9 bases, with 16 bases remaining between them.

This clone was seen a few times. This sequence joins TRBV28 and TRBJ2-7, with 8 bases that match TRBD2. This CDR3 has 15 residues. Germline V gives CDR1 MDHEN, CDR2 SYDVKM. With 1 base clipped from V and 9 bases from J, the junction kept 11 bases outside the gene matches. The CDR3 bases are TGTGCCAGCAGTTTATCGGCGGGGGGCCAGTATGGGCAGTACTTC. Translating gives CASSLSAGGQYGQYF.

The chain couples TRBV5-1 to TRBJ2-7, with 7 bases fitting TRBD2. The CDR3 has 14 amino acids. Trimming at V came to 9 bases and at J to 4 bases, leaving 13 bases not matched to a gene. Germline V gene sequence: CDR1 SGHRS, CDR2 YFSETQ. The CDR3 bases are TGCGCCACCTCAGACACGGGGGGTAAATACGAGCAGTACTTC. Encoded protein: CATSDTGGKYEQYF.

In its sample, this clone was seen once. This chain joins TRBV6-5 and TRBJ1-2; the D gene is possibly TRBD1 (6 bases). Trimming shortened V by 0 bases and J by 1 base, and 12 bases separated the two germline ends. The CDR3 runs to 16 residues. Per the germline V gene, CDR1 is MNHEY and CDR2 is SVGAGI. CDR3 in DNA: TGTGCCAGCAGTTACTCGACGGGGGGCGTTAACTATGGCTACACCTTC. The encoded protein is CASSYSTGGVNYGYTF.

This clone was seen more than once but under ten times. J is TRBJ2-7 and V is TRBV4-2; weak D call: TRBD1 (6 bases). Germline values: CDR1 LGHNA, CDR2 YNFKEQ. The CDR3 is made up of 14 amino acids. Trimming stripped 1 base from V and 0 bases from J, with 7 bases between. The CDR3 DNA is TGTGCCAGCAGCCAAGTGGACAGCTCCTACGAGCAGTACTTC. Translation gives CASSQVDSSYEQYF.

The rearrangement joins TRBV7-2 to TRBJ1-2, with a tentative D call TRBD1 (5 bases). With 5 bases removed from V and 4 bases from J, the gap between germline ends came to 14 bases. Germline V gene sequence: CDR1 SGHTA, CDR2 FQGNSA. The CDR3 contains 14 residues. CDR3 sequence: CASSPVQDTYGYTF. DNA of the CDR3: TGTGCCAGCAGCCCTGTACAGGATACCTATGGCTACACCTTC.

The chain joins TRBV7-7 to TRBJ2-7; possible D gene TRBD1, 6 bases. The CDR3 has 17 residues. The germline V gene encodes CDR1 SSHAT and CDR2 FNYEAQ (reference sequence). V lost 3 bases, J lost 1 base, and 19 bases lay in between. DNA of the CDR3: TGTGCCAGCAGCTTTATGGGAACAGGGATACTTTCCTACGAGCAGTACTTC. Its translation: CASSFMGTGILSYEQYF.

In its sample, this clone was seen once. The J gene is TRBJ1-5, the V gene TRBV2; TRBD1 is a possible D gene (6 bases). The CDR3 extends over 13 amino acids. V was clipped by 1 base and J by 16 bases, with 17 bases between them. Per the germline V gene, CDR1 is SNHLY and CDR2 is FYNNEI. The DNA of the CDR3 is TGTGCCAGCAGTGAAGAGTCGAGGGAGGGACACCATTTT. Translating gives CASSEESREGHHF.

The chain joins TRBV29-1 to TRBJ2-2; 7 bases are a match to TRBD1. Per germline, CDR1 SQVTM and CDR2 ANQGSEA. This CDR3 is built from 15 residues. J lost 4 bases, V lost 7 bases, and 12 bases had no gene match. CDR3 DNA: TGCAGCGCAACAACACCACAGGGGACCACCGGGGAGCTGTTTTTT. It codes for CSATTPQGTTGELFF.

The chain uses TRBV19 and TRBJ1-4; 8 bases line up with TRBD1. V lost 2 bases, J lost 0 bases, and 8 bases stayed unmatched. Germline CDR1 LNHDA, CDR2 SQIVND (reference sequence). The CDR3 covers 18 residues. CDR3 in amino acids: CASSIRTGPPTTNEKLFF. CDR3 sequence (DNA): TGTGCCAGTAGTATACGGACAGGGCCACCTACAACTAATGAAAAACTGTTTTTT.

The genes are TRBV18 and TRBJ1-2; 7 bases match TRBD1. Trimming cost V 3 bases and J 0 bases; bases outside gene matches: 4. Germline CDR1 is KGHSH and CDR2 is LQKENI. The CDR3 covers 15 residues. The CDR3 nucleotides read TGTGCCAGCTCACCGGGGACAGTGACTAACTATGGCTACACCTTC. This gives the protein CASSPGTVTNYGYTF.

V is TRBV18 and J is TRBJ1-5; 7 bases are shared with TRBD1. The CDR3 contains 14 residues. V lost 2 bases to trimming and J lost 4 bases; unmatched junction nucleotides: 2. The germline gives CDR1 KGHSH, CDR2 LQKENI. The CDR3 nucleotides are TGTGCCAGCTCACCAGGGACAGTAAATCAGCCCCAGCATTTT. This translates into CASSPGTVNQPQHF.

The rearrangement uses TRBV15 and TRBJ2-7; D might be TRBD1 (5 bases). In germline, CDR1 is LNHNV, CDR2 YYDKDF (reference sequence). The CDR3 runs 14 residues. Deletions cut 4 bases from V and 5 bases from J, with 15 bases between. The CDR3, as DNA: TGTGCCACCAGCACCCGGACAACTGGCAACGAGCAGTACTTC. The encoded protein is CATSTRTTGNEQYF. The full variable domain, in which reference TRBV15 and TRBJ2-7 provide the parts outside the CDR3, is DAMVIQNPRYQVTQFGKPVTLSCSQTLNHNVMYWYQQKSSQAPKLLFHYYDKDFNNEADTPDNFQSRRPNTSFCFLDIRSPGLGDTAMYLCATSTRTTGNEQYFGPGTRLTVT.

Only a few counts were recorded for this clone. This sample also contains other DNA sequences that code for the same CDR3. The chain has TRBV27 and TRBJ1-1; tentative D call: TRBD1 (6 bases). CDR3 length equals 12 residues. Germline CDR1 is MNHEY and CDR2 is SMNVEV (reference sequence). Deletions cut 5 bases from V and 5 bases from J, with 9 bases between. CDR3 loop: CASSARGTEAFF. The DNA for the CDR3 is TGTGCCAGCAGTGCTAGGGGGACTGAAGCTTTCTTT.

The chain uses TRBV4-3 and TRBJ1-1; 8 bases align to TRBD1. Unmatched junction bases numbered 5, after V lost 1 base and J lost 7 bases. The CDR3 has 14 amino acids. Germline V lookup: CDR1 LGHNA, CDR2 YSLEER. CDR3 amino acids: CASSQVTGGGEAFF. CDR3 bases: TGCGCCAGCAGCCAAGTCACAGGGGGGGGTGAAGCTTTCTTT.

The chain couples TRBV7-2 to TRBJ1-2, with D possibly matching TRBD1 (5 bases). Germline-derived CDR1 and CDR2 are SGHTA and FQGNSA. The CDR3 has 11 residues. The V end was cut by 7 bases, the J end by 6 bases, with 9 bases between. CDR3 DNA: TGTGCCAGCACCCGGGGGAATGGCTACACCTTC. This translates into CASTRGNGYTF.

The chain combines TRBV6-1 with TRBJ2-2; 10 nucleotides line up with TRBD1. Germline V CDR1 and CDR2: MNHNS, SASEGT. The CDR3 sequence is 14 residues long. J was trimmed by 3 bases and V by 8 bases; bases with no gene match: 3. The CDR3 reads CASETGGDTGELFF. CDR3 DNA: TGTGCCAGCGAGACAGGGGGCGACACCGGGGAGCTGTTTTTT.

The chain combines TRBV28 with TRBJ1-5; D not resolved. Trimming shortened V by 6 bases and J by 0 bases, and 12 bases separated the two germline ends. Germline V CDR1 and CDR2: MDHEN, SYDVKM. The CDR3 covers 15 residues. The CDR3 DNA follows: TGTGCCAGCAGGGTGAGCGTTATTAGCAATCAGCCCCAGCATTTT. Amino acids: CASRVSVISNQPQHF.

V and J are TRBV7-8 and TRBJ1-2; no firm D call. The CDR3 consists of 14 residues. Trimming removed 1 base at V and 4 bases at J, with 10 bases between. Germline V gives CDR1 SGHVS, CDR2 FQNEAQ. The CDR3 nucleotides are TGTGCCAGCAGCTTAGTCGTAGCTCTCTATGGCTACACCTTC. As protein: CASSLVVALYGYTF.

This clone was found a few times. This chain joins TRBV7-9 and TRBJ1-5; D may be TRBD1 (5 bases). CDR3 size: 16 residues. Germline V gene lookup returns CDR1 SEHNR and CDR2 FQNEAQ (reference sequence). Trimming stripped 3 bases from V and 3 bases from J, with 15 bases between. CDR3 amino acids: CASSLGRGFNNQPQHF. The CDR3 nucleotides read TGTGCCAGCAGCTTGGGGAGGGGTTTTAACAATCAGCCCCAGCATTTT.

V and J are TRBV6-5 and TRBJ2-7; 10 positions agree with TRBD2. This CDR3 spans 16 amino acids. J was trimmed by 3 bases and V by 2 bases; bases with no gene match: 7. From germline, CDR1 is MNHEY and CDR2 SVGAGI. The CDR3 DNA reads TGTGCCAGCAGTTACCCCGGGGCTAGCGGGGGCTACGAGCAGTACTTC. It specifies CASSYPGASGGYEQYF.

The rearrangement uses TRBV5-4 and TRBJ2-2; perhaps TRBD2 as D (6 bases). V was clipped by 4 bases and J by 2 bases, with 15 bases between them. Germline V CDR1 and CDR2: SGHNT, YYREEE (reference sequence). There are 16 residues in the CDR3. This CDR3 is CASSPGLPLNTGELFF. CDR3 bases: TGTGCCAGCAGCCCGGGACTCCCTCTTAACACCGGGGAGCTGTTTTTT. Combining the CDR3 with reference TRBV5-4 and TRBJ2-2 gives the whole variable domain ETGVTQSPTHLIKTRGQQVTLRCSSQSGHNTVSWYQQALGQGPQFIFQYYREEENGRGNFPPRFSGLQFPNYSSELNVNALELDDSALYLCASSPGLPLNTGELFFGEGSRLTVL.

The CDR3 nucleotides read TGTGCCAGCAGCTCGCTAGAAGCTAATAATTCACCCCTCCACTTT. Translating gives CASSSLEANNSPLHF. The chain employs TRBV6-5 and TRBJ1-6; D is ambiguous. Germline V gene data show CDR1 as MNHEY and CDR2 as SVGAGI. Trimming cost V 6 bases and J 5 bases, with 14 bases left between them. The CDR3 length is 15 residues.

This clone was detected once. V usage is TRBV6-5 and J usage is TRBJ2-3; 10 bases line up with TRBD2. The CDR3 has 15 residues. Losses at the gene ends were 2 bases for V and 11 bases for J; bases not matched to a gene: 10. Germline V gene data show CDR1 as MNHEY and CDR2 as SVGAGI. The CDR3 is CASSYISGGELLQYF. Here the CDR3 DNA reads TGTGCCAGCAGTTACATAAGCGGGGGGGAATTATTGCAGTATTTT.

In its sample, this clone was seen a few times. The gene calls are TRBV7-2 and TRBJ1-1; D might be TRBD1 (5 bases). The CDR3 has 15 amino acids. V lost 2 bases, J lost 6 bases, and 16 bases lay in between. The germline V gene has CDR1 SGHTA and CDR2 FQGNSA. CDR3 sequence: CASSLKGPGVPEAFF. CDR3 bases: TGTGCCAGCAGCTTAAAAGGTCCGGGGGTACCTGAAGCTTTCTTT.

The rearrangement links TRBV9 to TRBJ2-7, with 8 bases fitting TRBD2. With 4 bases clipped from V and 3 bases from J, the junction kept 9 bases outside the gene matches. CDR1 is SGDLS, CDR2 YYNGEE, per germline. This CDR3 spans 15 amino acids. CDR3 protein: CASSLRAGTSYEQYF. DNA of the CDR3: TGTGCCAGCAGCTTACGTGCCGGGACTAGCTACGAGCAGTACTTC.